This T cell receptor (beta chain) comes out of a study of technical replicates of blood from several donors. This CDR3 is 13 amino acids long. CDR1 is SGHTA, CDR2 FQGNSA, per germline. Trimming left V 1 base short and J 4 bases short, with 8 bases between. The table came from immunoSEQ multiplex PCR; TCRdb's copy has only in-frame clones and leaves some out. Found here are about 75,000 clones, approximately 96% of them singletons; the top ten hold 0.25% to 0.3%. The sequencing sample was made of T cells isolated from PBMCs. This sequence originates from a human donor in good health. The rearrangement joins TRBV7-2 to TRBJ2-7; D remains ambiguous. In nucleotides, the CDR3 is TGTGCCAGCAGCTTAGGACTCCAATACGAGCAGTACTTC. Amino acids: CASSLGLQYEQYF. Supplemented by reference TRBV7-2 and TRBJ2-7, the full variable domain reads GAGVSQSPSNKVTEKGKDVELRCDPISGHTALYWYRQSLGQGLEFLIYFQGNSAPDKSGLPSDRFSAERTGGSVSTLTIQRTQQEDSAVYLCASSLGLQYEQYFGPGTRLTVT.